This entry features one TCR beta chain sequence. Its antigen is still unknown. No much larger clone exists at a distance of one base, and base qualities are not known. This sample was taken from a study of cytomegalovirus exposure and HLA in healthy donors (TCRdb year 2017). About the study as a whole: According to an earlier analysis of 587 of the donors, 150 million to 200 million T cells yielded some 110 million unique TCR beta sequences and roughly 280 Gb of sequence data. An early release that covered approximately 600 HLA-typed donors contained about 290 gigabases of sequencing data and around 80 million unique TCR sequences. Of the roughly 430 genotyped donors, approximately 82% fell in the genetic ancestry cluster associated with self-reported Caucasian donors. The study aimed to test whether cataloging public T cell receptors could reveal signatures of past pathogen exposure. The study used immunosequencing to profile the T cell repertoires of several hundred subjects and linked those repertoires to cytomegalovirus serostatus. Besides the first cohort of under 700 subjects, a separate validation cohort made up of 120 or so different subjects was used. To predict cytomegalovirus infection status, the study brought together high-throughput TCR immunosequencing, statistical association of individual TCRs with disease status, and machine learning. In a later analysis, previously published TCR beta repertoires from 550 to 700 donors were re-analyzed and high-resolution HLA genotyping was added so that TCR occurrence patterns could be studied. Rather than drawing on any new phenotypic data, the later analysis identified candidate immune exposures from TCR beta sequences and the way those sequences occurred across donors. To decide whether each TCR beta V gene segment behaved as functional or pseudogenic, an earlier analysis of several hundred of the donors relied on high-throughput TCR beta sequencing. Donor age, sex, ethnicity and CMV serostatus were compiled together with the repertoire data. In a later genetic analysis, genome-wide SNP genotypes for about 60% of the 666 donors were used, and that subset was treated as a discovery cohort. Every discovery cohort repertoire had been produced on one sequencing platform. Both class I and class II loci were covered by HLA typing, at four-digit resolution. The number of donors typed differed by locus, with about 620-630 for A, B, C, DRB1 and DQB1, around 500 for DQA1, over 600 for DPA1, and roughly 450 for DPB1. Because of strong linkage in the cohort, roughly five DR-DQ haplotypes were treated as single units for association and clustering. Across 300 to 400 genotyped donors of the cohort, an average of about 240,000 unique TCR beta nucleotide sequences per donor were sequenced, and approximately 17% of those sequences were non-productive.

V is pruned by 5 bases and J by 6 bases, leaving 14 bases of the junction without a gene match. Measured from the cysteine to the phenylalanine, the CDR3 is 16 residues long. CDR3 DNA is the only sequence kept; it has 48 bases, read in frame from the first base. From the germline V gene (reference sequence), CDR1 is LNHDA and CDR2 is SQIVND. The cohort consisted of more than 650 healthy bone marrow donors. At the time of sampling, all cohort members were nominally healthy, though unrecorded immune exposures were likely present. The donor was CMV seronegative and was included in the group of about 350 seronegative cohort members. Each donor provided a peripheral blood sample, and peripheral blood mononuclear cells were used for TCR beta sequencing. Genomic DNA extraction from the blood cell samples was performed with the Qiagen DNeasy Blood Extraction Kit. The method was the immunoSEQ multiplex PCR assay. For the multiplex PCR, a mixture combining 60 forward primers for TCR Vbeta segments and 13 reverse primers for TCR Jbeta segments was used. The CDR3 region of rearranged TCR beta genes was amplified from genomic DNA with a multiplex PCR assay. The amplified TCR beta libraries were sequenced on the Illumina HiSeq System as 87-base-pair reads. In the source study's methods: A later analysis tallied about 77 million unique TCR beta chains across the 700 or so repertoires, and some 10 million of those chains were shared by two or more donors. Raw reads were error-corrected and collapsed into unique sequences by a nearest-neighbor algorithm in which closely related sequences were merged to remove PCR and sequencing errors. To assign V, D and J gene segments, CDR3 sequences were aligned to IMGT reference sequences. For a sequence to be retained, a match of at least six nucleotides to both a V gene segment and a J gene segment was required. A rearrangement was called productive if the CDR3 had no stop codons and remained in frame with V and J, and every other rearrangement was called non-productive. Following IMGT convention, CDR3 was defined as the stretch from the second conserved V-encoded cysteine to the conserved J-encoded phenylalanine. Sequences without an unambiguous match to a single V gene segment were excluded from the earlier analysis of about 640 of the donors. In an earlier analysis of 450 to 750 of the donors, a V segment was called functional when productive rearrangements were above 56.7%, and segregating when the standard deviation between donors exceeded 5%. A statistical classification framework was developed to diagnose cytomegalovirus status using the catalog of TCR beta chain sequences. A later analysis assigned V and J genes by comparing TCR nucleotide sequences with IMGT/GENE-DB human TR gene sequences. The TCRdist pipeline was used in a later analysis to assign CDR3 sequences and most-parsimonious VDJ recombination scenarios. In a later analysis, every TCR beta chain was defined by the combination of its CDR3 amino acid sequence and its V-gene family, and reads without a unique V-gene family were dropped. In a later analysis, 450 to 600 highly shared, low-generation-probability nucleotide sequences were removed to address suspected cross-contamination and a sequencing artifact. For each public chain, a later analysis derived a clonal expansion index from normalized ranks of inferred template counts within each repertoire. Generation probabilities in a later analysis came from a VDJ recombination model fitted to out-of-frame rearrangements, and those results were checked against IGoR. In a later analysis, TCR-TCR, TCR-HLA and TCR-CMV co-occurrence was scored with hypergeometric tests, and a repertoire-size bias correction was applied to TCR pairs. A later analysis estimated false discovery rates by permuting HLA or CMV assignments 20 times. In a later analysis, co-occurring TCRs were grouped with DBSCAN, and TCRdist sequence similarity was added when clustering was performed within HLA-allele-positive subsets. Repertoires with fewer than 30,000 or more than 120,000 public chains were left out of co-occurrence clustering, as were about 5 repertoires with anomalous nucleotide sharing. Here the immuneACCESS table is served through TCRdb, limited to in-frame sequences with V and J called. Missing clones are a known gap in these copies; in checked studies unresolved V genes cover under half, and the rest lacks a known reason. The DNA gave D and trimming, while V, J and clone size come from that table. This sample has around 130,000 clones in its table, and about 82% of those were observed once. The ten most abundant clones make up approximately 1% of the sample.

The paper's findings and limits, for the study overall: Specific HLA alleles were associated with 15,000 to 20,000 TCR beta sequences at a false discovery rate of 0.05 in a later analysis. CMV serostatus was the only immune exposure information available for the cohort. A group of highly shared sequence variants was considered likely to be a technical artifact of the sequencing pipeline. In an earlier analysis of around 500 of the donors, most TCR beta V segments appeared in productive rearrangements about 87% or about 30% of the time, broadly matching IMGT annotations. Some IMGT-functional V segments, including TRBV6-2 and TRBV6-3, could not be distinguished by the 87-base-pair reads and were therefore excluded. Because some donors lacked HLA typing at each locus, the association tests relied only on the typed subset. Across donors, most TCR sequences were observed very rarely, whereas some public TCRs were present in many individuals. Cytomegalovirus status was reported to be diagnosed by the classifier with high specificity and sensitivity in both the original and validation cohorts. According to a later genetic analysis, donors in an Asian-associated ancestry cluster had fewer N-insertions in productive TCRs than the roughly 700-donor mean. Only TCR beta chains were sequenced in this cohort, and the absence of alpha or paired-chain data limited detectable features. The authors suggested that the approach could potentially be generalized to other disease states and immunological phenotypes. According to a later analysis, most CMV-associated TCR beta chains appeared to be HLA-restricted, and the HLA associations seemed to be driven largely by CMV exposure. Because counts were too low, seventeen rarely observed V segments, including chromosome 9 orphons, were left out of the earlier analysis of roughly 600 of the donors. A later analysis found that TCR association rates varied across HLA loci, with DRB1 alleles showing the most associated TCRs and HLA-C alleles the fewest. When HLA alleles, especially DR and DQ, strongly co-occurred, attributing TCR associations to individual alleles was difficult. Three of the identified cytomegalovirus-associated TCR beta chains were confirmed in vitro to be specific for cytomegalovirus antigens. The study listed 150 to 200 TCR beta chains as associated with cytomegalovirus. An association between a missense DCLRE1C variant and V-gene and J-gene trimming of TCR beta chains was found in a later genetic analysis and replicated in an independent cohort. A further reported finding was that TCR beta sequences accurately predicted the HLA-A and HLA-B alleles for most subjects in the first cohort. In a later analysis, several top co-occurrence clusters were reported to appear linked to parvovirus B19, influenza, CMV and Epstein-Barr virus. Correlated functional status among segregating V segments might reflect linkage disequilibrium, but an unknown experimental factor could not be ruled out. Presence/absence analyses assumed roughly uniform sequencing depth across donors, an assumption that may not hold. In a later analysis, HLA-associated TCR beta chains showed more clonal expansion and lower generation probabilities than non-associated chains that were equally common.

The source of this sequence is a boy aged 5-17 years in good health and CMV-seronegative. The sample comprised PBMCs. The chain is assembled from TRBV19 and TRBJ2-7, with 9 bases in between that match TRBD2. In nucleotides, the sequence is TGTGCCAGTAGTGCGTCTGGCGGGAGGGCCCTCCTCGAGCAGTACTTC. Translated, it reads CASSASGGRALLEQYF.